The 25 T cell receptor beta chains in this list originate from one sample, sequenced in a study of OX40 agonist ivuxolimab in advanced cancers. TCRdb's table, derived via immunoSEQ multiplex PCR, lists solely in-frame clones and lacks some. The table records approximately 38,000 clones, 83% of them present only once. The sample in question was CD4+ or CD8+ T cells sorted from blood, obtained in a trial of the OX40 agonist ivuxolimab. The receptors here all came from an adult with an advanced solid tumor such as melanoma, head and neck, liver or kidney cancer.

V is TRBV27 and J is TRBJ2-6; D remains ambiguous. Germline V gene data show CDR1 as MNHEY and CDR2 as SMNVEV (reference sequence). The CDR3 loop spans 16 amino acids. V lost 2 bases, J lost 0 bases, and 8 bases lay in between. CDR3 coding DNA: TGTGCCAGCAGTTTACTGGGCGTCTCTGGGGCCAACGTCCTGACTTTC. It specifies CASSLLGVSGANVLTF.

This rearrangement joins TRBV7-9 to TRBJ1-5, with D perhaps TRBD1 (5 bases). Germline CDR1 reads SEHNR; CDR2 reads FQNEAQ (reference sequence). V lost 4 bases, J lost 5 bases, and 18 bases lay in between. The CDR3 runs to 16 residues. Here the CDR3 DNA reads TGTGCCAGCAGCTATACCCTGGAGGGGAGCTATCAGCCCCAGCATTTT. Its translation is CASSYTLEGSYQPQHF.

The genes are TRBV6-5 and TRBJ2-1; 10 bases match TRBD2. This CDR3 has 16 amino acids. The ends lost 3 bases at V and 2 bases at J; junction bases unmatched: 4. Germline CDR1 reads MNHEY; CDR2 reads SVGAGI. The CDR3 DNA reads TGTGCCAGCAGTTATTTCCTAGCGGGAGCCTACAATGAGCAGTTCTTC. Protein: CASSYFLAGAYNEQFF.

The chain employs TRBV9 and TRBJ1-3, with D uncertain. The germline V gene encodes CDR1 SGDLS and CDR2 YYNGEE. This CDR3 comprises 16 residues. V shed 0 bases and J shed 0 bases, with 10 bases lying between them. The CDR3 nucleotides are TGTGCCAGCAGCGTAGCAGTCGCAGGCTCTGGAAACACCATATATTTT. It is translated as CASSVAVAGSGNTIYF.

A single count supports this clone. The chain employs TRBV7-9 and TRBJ1-2; D ambiguous. The length of the CDR3 is 16 residues. Trimming shortened V by 1 base and J by 4 bases, and 16 bases separated the two germline ends. Germline CDR1 is SEHNR and CDR2 is FQNEAQ (reference sequence). The CDR3 protein is CASSLVSQKSSYGYTF. DNA of the CDR3: TGTGCCAGCAGCTTAGTGAGCCAAAAAAGCAGCTATGGCTACACCTTC. Full variable domain (remainder filled in from reference TRBV7-9 and TRBJ1-2): DTGVSQNPRHKITKRGQNVTFRCDPISEHNRLYWYRQTLGQGPEFLTYFQNEAQLEKSRLLSDRFSAERPKGSFSTLEIQRTEQGDSAMYLCASSLVSQKSSYGYTFGSGTRLTVV.

This clone was seen only once. J is TRBJ1-6 and V is TRBV27; no firm D call. From germline, CDR1 is MNHEY and CDR2 SMNVEV (reference sequence). The length of the CDR3 is 16 residues. Between the trimmed V and J ends, which lost 5 bases and 7 bases, there was a span of 18 bases. The CDR3 sequence is CASSQVGPVGNSPLHF. The CDR3 DNA reads TGTGCCAGCAGTCAGGTAGGACCGGTTGGGAATTCACCCCTCCACTTT.

The chain uses TRBV5-3 and TRBJ1-5, with 7 nucleotides matching TRBD1. TRBV5-3 is reported as an ORF; its role is uncertain. CDR3 length: 14 amino acids. CDR3 loop: CLGDSLYSNQPQHF. As DNA, the CDR3 is TGTCTCGGGGACAGTCTGTATAGCAATCAGCCCCAGCATTTT.

This clone appeared once. This chain links TRBV7-9 with TRBJ2-1; 8 nucleotides align to TRBD2. Losses at the gene ends were 5 bases for V and 10 bases for J; bases not matched to a gene: 10. The CDR3 sequence is 14 residues long. The V gene's germline CDR1 is SEHNR and CDR2 FQNEAQ (reference sequence). DNA for the CDR3: TGTGCCAGCAGCGATGGACTAGCCTATGGGGAGCAGTTCTTC. This codes for CASSDGLAYGEQFF. Drawing the rest from reference TRBV7-9 and TRBJ2-1, the complete variable domain is DTGVSQNPRHKITKRGQNVTFRCDPISEHNRLYWYRQTLGQGPEFLTYFQNEAQLEKSRLLSDRFSAERPKGSFSTLEIQRTEQGDSAMYLCASSDGLAYGEQFFGPGTRLTVL.

V usage is TRBV7-9 and J usage is TRBJ1-2; tentative D call: TRBD1 (6 bases). This CDR3 spans 15 amino acids. Germline V lookup: CDR1 SEHNR, CDR2 FQNEAQ (reference sequence). V dropped 5 bases and J dropped 0 bases, with 13 bases sitting between them. Written as DNA, the CDR3 is TGTGCCAGCAGCGAAGACAGGAACCCTAACTATGGCTACACCTTC. This sequence encodes CASSEDRNPNYGYTF.

This clone was picked up one time. The chain is built from TRBV6-1 and TRBJ2-2; 14 bases align to TRBD2. J was trimmed by 5 bases and V by 4 bases; bases with no gene match: 15. The CDR3 is 20 residues long. The germline V gene has CDR1 MNHNS and CDR2 SASEGT. In DNA, the CDR3 is TGTGCCAGCAGTGGAACTCCCGGGACTAGCGGGAGACTTCCAACCGGGGAGCTGTTTTTT. Translation gives CASSGTPGTSGRLPTGELFF.

The chain carries TRBV25-1 and TRBJ1-6; a possible D gene is TRBD1 (5 bases). This CDR3 contains 14 residues. Trimming shortened V by 10 bases and J by 8 bases, and 18 bases separated the two germline ends. The germline V gene has CDR1 MGHDK and CDR2 SYGVNS. Here the CDR3 reads CATTDSRPYSPLHF. CDR3 sequence (DNA): TGTGCCACAACCGACAGTCGCCCTTATTCACCCCTCCACTTT.

J is TRBJ2-1 and V is TRBV28; 15 bases align to TRBD2. Germline V gene data show CDR1 as MDHEN and CDR2 as SYDVKM. V lost 6 bases and J lost 6; bases outside the gene matches: 3. The CDR3 extends over 15 amino acids. CDR3 in amino acids: CASRWTSGRANEQFF. The CDR3 DNA reads as TGTGCCAGCAGATGGACTAGCGGGAGGGCCAATGAGCAGTTCTTC.

The chain joins TRBV7-9 to TRBJ2-7; D is perhaps TRBD2 (5 bases). The CDR3 length is 13 residues. CDR1 and CDR2 (germline): SEHNR, FQNEAQ (reference sequence). V was trimmed by 6 bases and J by 2 bases, leaving 11 bases between them. CDR3 nucleotides: TGTGCCAGCAGTCGAGGGCCTACCTACGAGCAGTACTTC. This gives the protein CASSRGPTYEQYF.

The chain uses TRBV11-2 and TRBJ1-1; D uncertain. The CDR3 consists of 15 residues. CDR1 and CDR2 from the germline V gene are SGHAT and FQNNGV. Trimming stripped 1 base from V and 4 bases from J, with 13 bases between. The CDR3 sequence is CASSLVTPSATEAFF. DNA for the CDR3: TGTGCCAGCAGCTTAGTGACTCCCAGTGCCACTGAAGCTTTCTTT.

The rearrangement joins TRBV27 to TRBJ1-5, with D uncertain. The germline V gene has CDR1 MNHEY and CDR2 SMNVEV (reference sequence). The CDR3 is made up of 9 amino acids. V was clipped by 8 bases and J by 8 bases, with 4 bases between them. Here the CDR3 reads CASGEPQHF. The CDR3 region has the DNA TGTGCCAGCGGGGAGCCCCAGCATTTT.

The chain couples TRBV6-6 to TRBJ2-7, with 7 nucleotides matching TRBD2. The germline CDR1 and CDR2 sequences are MNHNY and SVGAGI (reference sequence). After removal of 6 bases from V and 6 bases from J, the junction contained 11 bases not matched to a gene. The CDR3 runs 14 residues. The CDR3 DNA follows: TGTGCCAGCAGCCACGAGGCCGGGAGGAGCGAGCAGTACTTC. Its translation: CASSHEAGRSEQYF.

This chain connects TRBV9 to TRBJ1-2; tentatively, D is TRBD1 (6 bases). This CDR3 comprises 14 residues. From germline, CDR1 is SGDLS and CDR2 YYNGEE. V was pared by 3 bases and J by 4 bases, with 13 bases between. The CDR3 spells CASSEGGSGYGYTF. The CDR3 coding sequence is TGTGCCAGCAGCGAGGGGGGAAGCGGCTATGGCTACACCTTC.

The chain employs TRBV19 and TRBJ2-7, with D possibly being TRBD1 (5 bases). The CDR3 is made up of 17 amino acids. From germline, CDR1 is LNHDA and CDR2 SQIVND (reference sequence). The germline V and J ends were trimmed by 0 bases and 2 bases, with 17 bases remaining between them. The CDR3 here is CASSIEATDSPPYEQYF. The CDR3 coding sequence is TGTGCCAGTAGTATAGAGGCGACAGACTCTCCTCCCTACGAGCAGTACTTC.

This clone was seen once. This chain joins TRBV20-1 and TRBJ1-1, with D uncertain. V dropped 4 bases and J dropped 6 bases, with 9 bases sitting between them. The CDR3 has 11 amino acids. Germline lookup yields CDR1 DFQATT and CDR2 SNEGSKA (reference sequence). DNA of the CDR3: TGCAGTGCTAATCGGGCTGCTGAAGCTTTCTTT. Encoded protein: CSANRAAEAFF.

Comment on this clone: A much larger clone differs by one base, so this may be a read error. V is TRBV7-9 and J is TRBJ2-3; D is perhaps TRBD2 (5 bases). This CDR3 region has 15 residues. The germline CDR1 and CDR2 sequences are SEHNR and FQNEAQ (reference sequence). In nucleotides, the CDR3 is TGTGCCAGCGGCTTAACGGCGGGTGGGGTGGATACGCAGTATTTT. Translated, it gives CASGLTAGGVDTQYF.

The chain uses TRBV4-2 and TRBJ2-7; 10 bases match TRBD1. After removal of 2 bases from V and 5 bases from J, the junction contained 6 bases not matched to a gene. The CDR3 is 15 residues long. From germline, CDR1 is LGHNA and CDR2 YNFKEQ. CDR3 amino acids: CASSQPDRGLHEQYF. The DNA of the CDR3 is TGTGCCAGCAGCCAACCCGACAGGGGGCTACACGAGCAGTACTTC.

J is TRBJ1-5 and V is TRBV15; D remains ambiguous. This CDR3 has 14 residues. V lost 0 bases to trimming and J lost 4 bases, with 7 bases between them. Germline V CDR1 and CDR2: LNHNV, YYDKDF (reference sequence). The CDR3 spells CATSRDRGNQPQHF. Written as DNA, the CDR3 is TGTGCCACCAGCAGAGATCGAGGGAATCAGCCCCAGCATTTT.

The J gene is TRBJ2-7, the V gene TRBV28, with 7 bases matching TRBD2. The CDR3 runs 14 residues. Germline V gene data show CDR1 as MDHEN and CDR2 as SYDVKM. The V gene end was trimmed by 5 bases and the J gene end by 2 bases; junction bases not matched to a gene: 6. The CDR3 sequence is CASSTGLRTYEQYF. In nucleotides, the CDR3 is TGTGCCAGCAGTACGGGACTACGGACCTACGAGCAGTACTTC.

The rearrangement joins TRBV11-3 to TRBJ2-1; 7 bases map to TRBD2. This CDR3 is built from 14 residues. V lost 5 bases to trimming and J lost 15 bases; unmatched junction nucleotides: 16. Germline CDR1 is SGHNT and CDR2 is YENEEA. The DNA of the CDR3 is TGTGCCAGCAGCGGATCGGGACTACCCGCGCCGCTGTTCTTC. This translates into CASSGSGLPAPLFF.

The sample holds a few counts of this clone. The chain employs TRBV10-2 and TRBJ2-1; 8 bases map to TRBD2. The V gene end was trimmed by 7 bases and the J gene end by 3 bases; junction bases not matched to a gene: 5. The CDR3 covers 14 residues. CDR1 and CDR2 (germline): WSHSY, SAAADI. The CDR3 is CASNELAVYNEQFF. In DNA form, the CDR3 reads TGCGCCAGCAATGAACTAGCGGTCTACAATGAGCAGTTCTTC.